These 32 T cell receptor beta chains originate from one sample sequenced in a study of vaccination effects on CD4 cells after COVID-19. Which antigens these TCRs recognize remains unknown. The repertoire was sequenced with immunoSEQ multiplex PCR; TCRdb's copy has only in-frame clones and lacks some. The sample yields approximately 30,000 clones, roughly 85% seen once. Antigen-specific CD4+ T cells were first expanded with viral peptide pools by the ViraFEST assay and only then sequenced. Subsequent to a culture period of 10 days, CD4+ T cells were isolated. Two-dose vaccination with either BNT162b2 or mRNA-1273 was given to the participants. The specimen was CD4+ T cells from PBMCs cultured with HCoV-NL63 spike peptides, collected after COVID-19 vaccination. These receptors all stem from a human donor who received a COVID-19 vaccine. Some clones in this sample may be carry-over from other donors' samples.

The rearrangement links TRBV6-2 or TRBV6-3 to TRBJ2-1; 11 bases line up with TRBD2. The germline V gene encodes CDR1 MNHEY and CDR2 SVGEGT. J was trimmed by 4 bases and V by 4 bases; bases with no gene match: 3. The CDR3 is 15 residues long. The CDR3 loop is CASSFSGGAYNEQFF. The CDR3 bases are TGTGCCAGCAGTTTTAGCGGGGGGGCGTACAATGAGCAGTTCTTC.

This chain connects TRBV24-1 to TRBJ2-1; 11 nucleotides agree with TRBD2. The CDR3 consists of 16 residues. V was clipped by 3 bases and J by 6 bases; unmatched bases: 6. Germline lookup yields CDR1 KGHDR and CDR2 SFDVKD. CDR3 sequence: CATSDASGGIANEQFF. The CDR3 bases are TGTGCCACCAGTGATGCTAGCGGGGGGATTGCCAATGAGCAGTTCTTC.

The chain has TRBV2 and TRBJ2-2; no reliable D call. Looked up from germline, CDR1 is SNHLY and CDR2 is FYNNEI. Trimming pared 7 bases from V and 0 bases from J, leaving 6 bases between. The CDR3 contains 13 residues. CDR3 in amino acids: CASKQSNTGELFF. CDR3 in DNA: TGTGCCAGCAAACAGTCGAACACCGGGGAGCTGTTTTTT.

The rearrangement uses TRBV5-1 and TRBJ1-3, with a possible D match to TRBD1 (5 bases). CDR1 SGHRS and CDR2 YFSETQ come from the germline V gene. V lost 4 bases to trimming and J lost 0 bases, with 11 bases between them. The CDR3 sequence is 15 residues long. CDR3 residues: CASSIDRLSGNTIYF. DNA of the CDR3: TGCGCCAGCAGCATAGACAGACTCTCTGGAAACACCATATATTTT.

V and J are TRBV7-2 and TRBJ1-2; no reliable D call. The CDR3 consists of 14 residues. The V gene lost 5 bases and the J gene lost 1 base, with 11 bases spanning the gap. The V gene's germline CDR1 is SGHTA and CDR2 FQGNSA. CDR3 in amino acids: CASSTSGDNYGYTF. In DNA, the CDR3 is TGTGCCAGCAGCACCAGCGGGGATAACTATGGCTACACCTTC.

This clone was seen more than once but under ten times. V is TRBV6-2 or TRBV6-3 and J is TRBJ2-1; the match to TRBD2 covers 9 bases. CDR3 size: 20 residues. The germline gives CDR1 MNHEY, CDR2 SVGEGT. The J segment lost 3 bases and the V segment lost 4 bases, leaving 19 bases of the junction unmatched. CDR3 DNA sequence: TGTGCCAGCAGTTTTGTACAACTAGCAGCTTCTAGCGGGGACTACAATGAGCAGTTCTTC. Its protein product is CASSFVQLAASSGDYNEQFF.

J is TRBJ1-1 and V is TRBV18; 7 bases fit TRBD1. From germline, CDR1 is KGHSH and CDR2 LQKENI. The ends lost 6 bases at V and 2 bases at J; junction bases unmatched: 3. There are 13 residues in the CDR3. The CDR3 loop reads CASSGTANTEAFF. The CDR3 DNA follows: TGTGCCAGCTCCGGGACAGCTAACACTGAAGCTTTCTTT.

The CDR3 region is CASGKGQQNTGELFF. CDR3 sequence (DNA): TGCGCCAGCGGAAAGGGACAACAGAACACCGGGGAGCTGTTTTTT. The chain uses TRBV5-1 and TRBJ2-2, with D maybe TRBD1 (6 bases). V shed 7 bases and J shed 1 base, with 14 bases lying between them. Looked up from germline, CDR1 is SGHRS and CDR2 is YFSETQ. CDR3 length equals 15 residues.

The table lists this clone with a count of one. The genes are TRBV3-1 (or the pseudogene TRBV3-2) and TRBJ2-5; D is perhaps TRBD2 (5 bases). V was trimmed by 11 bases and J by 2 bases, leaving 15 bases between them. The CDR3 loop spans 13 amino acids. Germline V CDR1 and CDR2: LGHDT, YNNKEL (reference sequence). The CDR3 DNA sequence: TGTGCCTGCGGCGGCGGGCTTCAAGAGACCCAGTACTTC. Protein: CACGGGLQETQYF.

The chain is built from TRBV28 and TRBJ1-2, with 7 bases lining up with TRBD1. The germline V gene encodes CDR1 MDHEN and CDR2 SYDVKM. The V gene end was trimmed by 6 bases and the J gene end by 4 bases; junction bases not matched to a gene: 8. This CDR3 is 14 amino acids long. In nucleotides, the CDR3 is TGTGCCAGCAGCCGACGGGACAGCCGCTATGGCTACACCTTC. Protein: CASSRRDSRYGYTF.

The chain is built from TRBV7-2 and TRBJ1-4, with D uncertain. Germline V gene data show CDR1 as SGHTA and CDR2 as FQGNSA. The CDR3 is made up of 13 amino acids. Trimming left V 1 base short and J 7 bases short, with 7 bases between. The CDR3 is CASSLVFREKLFF. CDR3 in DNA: TGTGCCAGCAGCTTAGTCTTCCGTGAAAAACTGTTTTTT.

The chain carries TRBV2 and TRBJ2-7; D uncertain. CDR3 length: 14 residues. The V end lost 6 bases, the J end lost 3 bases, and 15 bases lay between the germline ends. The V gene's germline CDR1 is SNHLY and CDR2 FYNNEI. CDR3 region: CASSRSRDFYEQYV. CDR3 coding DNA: TGTGCCAGCAGCCGCAGCCGTGACTTCTACGAGCAGTACGTC.

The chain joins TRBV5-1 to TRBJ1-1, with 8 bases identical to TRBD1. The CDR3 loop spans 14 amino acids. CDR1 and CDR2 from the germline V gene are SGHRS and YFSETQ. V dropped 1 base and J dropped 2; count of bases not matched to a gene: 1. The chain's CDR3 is CASSLSGGNTEAFF. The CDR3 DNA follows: TGCGCCAGCAGCTTGTCAGGGGGCAACACTGAAGCTTTCTTT.

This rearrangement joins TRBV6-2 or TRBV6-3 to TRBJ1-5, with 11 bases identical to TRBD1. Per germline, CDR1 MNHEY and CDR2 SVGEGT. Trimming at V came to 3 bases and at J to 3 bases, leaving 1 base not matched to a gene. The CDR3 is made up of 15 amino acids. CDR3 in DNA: TGTGCCAGCAGTTATGGACAGGGGGCCAATCAGCCCCAGCATTTT. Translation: CASSYGQGANQPQHF.

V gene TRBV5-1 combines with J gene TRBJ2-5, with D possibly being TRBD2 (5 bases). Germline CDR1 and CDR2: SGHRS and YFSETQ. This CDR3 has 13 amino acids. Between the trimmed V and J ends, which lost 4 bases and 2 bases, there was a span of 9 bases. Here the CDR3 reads CASSAGFQETQYF. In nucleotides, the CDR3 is TGCGCCAGCAGCGCGGGCTTTCAAGAGACCCAGTACTTC.

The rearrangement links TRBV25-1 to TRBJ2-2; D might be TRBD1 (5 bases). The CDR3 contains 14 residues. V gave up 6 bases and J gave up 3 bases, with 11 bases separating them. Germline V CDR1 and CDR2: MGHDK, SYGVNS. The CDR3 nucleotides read TGTGCCAGCAGGGCAGGGTCGTACACCGGGGAGCTGTTTTTT. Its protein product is CASRAGSYTGELFF.

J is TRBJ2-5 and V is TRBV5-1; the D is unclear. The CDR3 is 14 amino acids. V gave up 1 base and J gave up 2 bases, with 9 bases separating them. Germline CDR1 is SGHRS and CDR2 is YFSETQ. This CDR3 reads CASSLQLGQETQYF. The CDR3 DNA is TGCGCCAGCAGCTTGCAGCTAGGTCAAGAGACCCAGTACTTC.

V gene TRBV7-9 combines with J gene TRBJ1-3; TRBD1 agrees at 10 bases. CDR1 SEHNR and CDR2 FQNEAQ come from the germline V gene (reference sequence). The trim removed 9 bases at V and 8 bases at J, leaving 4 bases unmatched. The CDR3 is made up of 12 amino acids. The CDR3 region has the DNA TGTGCCAGGGGACAGGGGCCGGACACCATATATTTT. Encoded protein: CARGQGPDTIYF.

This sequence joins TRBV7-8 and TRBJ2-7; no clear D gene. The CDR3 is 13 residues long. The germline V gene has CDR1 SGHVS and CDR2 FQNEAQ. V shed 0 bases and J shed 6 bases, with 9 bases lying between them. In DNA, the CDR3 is TGTGCCAGCAGCTTAGCCCACGATCGCGAGCAGTACGTC. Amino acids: CASSLAHDREQYV.

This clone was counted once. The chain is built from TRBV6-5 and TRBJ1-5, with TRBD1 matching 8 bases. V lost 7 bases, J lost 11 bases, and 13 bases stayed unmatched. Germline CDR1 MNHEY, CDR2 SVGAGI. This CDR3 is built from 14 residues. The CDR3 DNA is TGTGCCAGCACCCGAGGGACAGGAGATGTTTCCCAGCATTTT. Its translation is CASTRGTGDVSQHF.

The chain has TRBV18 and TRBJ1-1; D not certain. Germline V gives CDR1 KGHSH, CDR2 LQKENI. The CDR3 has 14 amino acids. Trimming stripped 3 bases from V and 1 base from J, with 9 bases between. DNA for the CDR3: TGTGCCAGCTCACCCCAATCCGCGAACACTGAAGCTTTCTTT. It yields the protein CASSPQSANTEAFF.

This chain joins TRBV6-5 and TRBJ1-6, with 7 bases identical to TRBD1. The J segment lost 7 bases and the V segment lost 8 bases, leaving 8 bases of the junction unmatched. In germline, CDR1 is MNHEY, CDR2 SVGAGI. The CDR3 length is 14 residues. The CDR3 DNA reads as TGTGCCAGCCATTGGGGACAGAAAAATTCACCCCTCCACTTT. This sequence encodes CASHWGQKNSPLHF.

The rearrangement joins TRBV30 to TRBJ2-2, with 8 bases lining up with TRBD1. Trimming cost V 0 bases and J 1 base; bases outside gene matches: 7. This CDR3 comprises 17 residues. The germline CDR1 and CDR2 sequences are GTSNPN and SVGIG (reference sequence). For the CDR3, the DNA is TGTGCCTGGAGTGTAGCGGCCAGGGGGCTGAACACCGGGGAGCTGTTTTTT. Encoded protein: CAWSVAARGLNTGELFF.

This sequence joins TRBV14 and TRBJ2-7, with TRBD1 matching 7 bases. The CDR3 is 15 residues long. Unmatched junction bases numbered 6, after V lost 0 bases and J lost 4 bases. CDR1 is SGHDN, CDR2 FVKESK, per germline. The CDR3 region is CASSQDQGTAYEQYV. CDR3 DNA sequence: TGTGCCAGCAGCCAAGATCAAGGGACAGCGTACGAGCAGTACGTC.

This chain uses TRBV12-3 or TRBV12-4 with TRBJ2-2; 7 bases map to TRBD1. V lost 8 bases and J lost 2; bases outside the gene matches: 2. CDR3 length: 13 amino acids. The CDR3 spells CASDRVNTGELFF. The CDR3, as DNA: TGTGCCAGCGACAGGGTTAACACCGGGGAGCTGTTTTTT.

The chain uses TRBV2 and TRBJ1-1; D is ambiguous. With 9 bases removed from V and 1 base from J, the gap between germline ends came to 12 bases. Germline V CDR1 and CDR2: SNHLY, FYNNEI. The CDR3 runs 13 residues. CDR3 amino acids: CASRVDRNTEAFF. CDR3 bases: TGTGCCAGTCGAGTTGATAGGAACACTGAAGCTTTCTTT. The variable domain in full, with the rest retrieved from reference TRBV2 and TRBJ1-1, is EPEVTQTPSHQVTQMGQEVILRCVPISNHLYFYWYRQILGQKVEFLVSFYNNEISEKSEIFDDQFSVERPDGSNFTLKIRSTKLEDSAMYFCASRVDRNTEAFFGQGTRLTVV.

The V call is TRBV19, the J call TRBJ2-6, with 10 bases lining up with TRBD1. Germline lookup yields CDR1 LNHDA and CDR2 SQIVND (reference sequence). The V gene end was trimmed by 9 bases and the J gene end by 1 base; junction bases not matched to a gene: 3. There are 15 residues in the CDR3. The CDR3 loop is CASGTGVSGANVLTF. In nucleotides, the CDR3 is TGTGCCAGCGGGACAGGGGTGTCTGGGGCCAACGTCCTGACTTTC. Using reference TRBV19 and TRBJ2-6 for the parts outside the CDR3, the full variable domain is DGGITQSPKYLFRKEGQNVTLSCEQNLNHDAMYWYRQDPGQGLRLIYYSQIVNDFQKGDIAEGYSVSREKKESFPLTVTSAQKNPTAFYLCASGTGVSGANVLTFGAGSRLTVL.

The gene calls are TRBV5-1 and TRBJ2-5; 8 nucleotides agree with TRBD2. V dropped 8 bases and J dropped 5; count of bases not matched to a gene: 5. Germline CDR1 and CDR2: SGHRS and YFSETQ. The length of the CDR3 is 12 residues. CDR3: CASREGWETQYF. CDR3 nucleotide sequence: TGCGCCAGTCGGGAGGGTTGGGAGACCCAGTACTTC.

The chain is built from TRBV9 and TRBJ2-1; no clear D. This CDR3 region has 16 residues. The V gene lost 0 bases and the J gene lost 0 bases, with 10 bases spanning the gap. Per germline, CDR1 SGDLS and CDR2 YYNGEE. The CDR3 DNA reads TGTGCCAGCAGCGTAGCTTGGTCAGTCTCCTACAATGAGCAGTTCTTC. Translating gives CASSVAWSVSYNEQFF.

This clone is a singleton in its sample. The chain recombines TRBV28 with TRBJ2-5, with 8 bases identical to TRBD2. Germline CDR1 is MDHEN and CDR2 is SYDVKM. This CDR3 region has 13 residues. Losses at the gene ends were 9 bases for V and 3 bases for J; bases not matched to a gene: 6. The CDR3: CARISGEKETQYF. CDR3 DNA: TGTGCCAGGATTAGCGGGGAGAAAGAGACCCAGTACTTC. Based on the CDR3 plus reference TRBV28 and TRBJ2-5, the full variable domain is DVKVTQSSRYLVKRTGEKVFLECVQDMDHENMFWYRQDPGLGLRLIYFSYDVKMKEKGDIPEGYSVSREKKERFSLILESASTNQTSMYLCARISGEKETQYFGPGTRLLVL.

The CDR3 sequence is CAIQRGTGPYNEQFF. The CDR3 DNA reads as TGTGCCATACAAAGGGGGACAGGGCCCTACAATGAGCAGTTCTTC. The genes are TRBV5-4 and TRBJ2-1; 9 positions match TRBD1. The germline V gene encodes CDR1 SGHNT and CDR2 YYREEE (reference sequence). The ends lost 9 bases at V and 2 bases at J; junction bases unmatched: 9. The CDR3 has 15 residues.

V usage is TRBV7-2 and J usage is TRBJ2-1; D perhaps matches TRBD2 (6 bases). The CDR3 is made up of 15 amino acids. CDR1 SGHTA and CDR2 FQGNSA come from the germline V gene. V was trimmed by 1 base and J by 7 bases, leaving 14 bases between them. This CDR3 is CASSLGGTALNEQFF. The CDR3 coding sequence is TGTGCCAGCAGCTTAGGAGGGACTGCTCTGAATGAGCAGTTCTTC.